This TCR beta chain was captured by sequencing in a study of T cell repertoires in cytomegalovirus infection. About the study: Shared public TCR beta signatures pointed to both CMV infection and a matching HLA type.

Study-wide findings and caveats: HLA-C-restricted CMV-specific TCR beta clonotypes were dominant in the ex vivo response.

TCRdb used MiXCR to reprocess the reads, holding one entry per CDR3 protein. The sample shows about 450,000 distinct CDR3 sequences, around 32% of them seen only once. V gave up 3 bases and J gave up 3 bases; unmatched junction bases: 4. The CDR3 contains 15 residues. CDR1 is SGHDN and CDR2 is FVKESK in the germline V gene. This clonotype is a singleton in its sample. Its antigen remains unidentified. This receptor was obtained from a human donor in good health (CMV status not recorded). Some clones in this sample may be carry-over from other donors' samples. Sequenced input: PBMCs. The J gene is TRBJ2-2, the V gene TRBV14; TRBD2 agrees at 7 bases. The CDR3 region is CASSQAGVYTGELFF. CDR3 DNA sequence: TGTGCCAGCAGCCAGGCGGGGGTCTACACCGGGGAGCTGTTTTTT.